These 7 T cell receptor beta chains were all obtained from the same sample, sequenced in a study of STAT5B mutations in CD4+ large granular lymphocyte leukemia. TCRdb keeps only in-frame clones here, not all; method: immunoSEQ multiplex PCR. The sample shows about 33,000 clones, roughly 79% of them seen only once. Sequencing used CD4+ T cells from blood buffy coats. These receptors were obtained from a human donor in good health.

The V call is TRBV12-5, the J call TRBJ2-7; 7 bases line up with TRBD1. This CDR3 spans 15 amino acids. Trimming at V came to 6 bases and at J to 4 bases, leaving 12 bases not matched to a gene. The germline gives CDR1 LGHNT, CDR2 FRNRAP. CDR3 protein: CASGPDRDGWYEQYF. As DNA, the CDR3 is TGTGCTAGTGGCCCTGACAGGGATGGGTGGTACGAGCAGTACTTC.

This chain connects TRBV7-2 to TRBJ1-5; possibly TRBD1 for D (6 bases). CDR3 size: 15 residues. Looked up from germline, CDR1 is SGHTA and CDR2 is FQGNSA. Trimming cost V 0 bases and J 7 bases, with 13 bases left between them. The CDR3 DNA reads as TGTGCCAGCAGCTTAGCTGACGTCGGGGGCCAGCCCCAGCATTTT. Protein: CASSLADVGGQPQHF.

The chain has TRBV18 and TRBJ2-1, with TRBD2 matching over 11 bases. This CDR3 is 15 amino acids long. With V trimmed by 2 bases and J by 6 bases, 3 bases remained unmatched. Germline-derived CDR1 and CDR2 are KGHSH and LQKENI. The CDR3 reads CASSPVAGGGNEQFF. CDR3 nucleotides: TGTGCCAGCTCACCAGTAGCGGGAGGGGGCAATGAGCAGTTCTTC.

This sequence joins TRBV7-3 and TRBJ2-2; TRBD1 agrees at 8 bases. CDR1 is SGHTA and CDR2 is FQGTGA in the germline V gene. The CDR3 has 17 residues. Trimming at V came to 5 bases and at J to 6 bases, leaving 14 bases not matched to a gene. The CDR3 sequence: CASSPGGGTGSSGELFF. CDR3 coding DNA: TGTGCCAGCAGCCCCGGGGGTGGGACAGGCTCATCCGGGGAGCTGTTTTTT.

This clone appeared once. The chain is built from TRBV27 and TRBJ1-5, with D hard to call. Trimming stripped 3 bases from V and 7 bases from J, with 16 bases between. Germline V gene lookup returns CDR1 MNHEY and CDR2 SMNVEV (reference sequence). The CDR3 contains 15 residues. CDR3 DNA sequence: TGTGCCAGCAGTTTCCAAACCGATCCTCCCCAGCCCCAGCATTTT. It specifies CASSFQTDPPQPQHF.

The V and J genes are TRBV7-2 and TRBJ2-7, with TRBD2 matching over 10 bases. Germline trimming cut 8 bases from V and 0 bases from J; bases unmatched to any gene: 4. The V gene's germline CDR1 is SGHTA and CDR2 FQGNSA. The CDR3 has 14 amino acids. Here the CDR3 DNA reads TGTGCCAGCGGGACTAGCGCAACCTCCTACGAGCAGTACTTC. It specifies CASGTSATSYEQYF.

V and J are TRBV2 and TRBJ2-5; 7 nucleotides match TRBD2. Germline trimming cut 3 bases from V and 4 bases from J; bases unmatched to any gene: 8. The germline gives CDR1 SNHLY, CDR2 FYNNEI. The CDR3 loop spans 15 amino acids. The CDR3 sequence is CASSDMPGGIETQYF. The CDR3 bases are TGTGCCAGCAGTGATATGCCGGGAGGAATAGAGACCCAGTACTTC.